This paragraph reports one T cell receptor (beta chain). The antigen remains unidentified. The entry originates in a study of OX40 agonist ivuxolimab in advanced cancers. Patients with a history of autoimmune disease or on systemic immunosuppression were excluded. The study's findings and limits: Both CD4+ and CD8+ T cell populations in blood had undergone clonal expansion by week 6 at 0.1 to 3.0 mg/kg. Among the lowest levels of clonal expansion were found in partial responders at 0.1-3.0 mg/kg.

Germline lookup yields CDR1 MNHNY and CDR2 SVGAGI (reference sequence). The CDR3 is made up of 15 amino acids. Trimming removed 1 base at V and 5 bases at J, with 12 bases between. Sequenced by immunoSEQ multiplex PCR; TCRdb stores in-frame clones only, minus some. This table holds 74,000 or so clones, approximately 86% found once. The sequence derives from an adult with an advanced solid tumor such as melanoma, head and neck, liver or kidney cancer. Source: CD4+ or CD8+ T cells sorted from blood, taken in a trial of the OX40 agonist ivuxolimab. V and J are TRBV6-6 and TRBJ1-5; D is possibly TRBD1 (5 bases). The CDR3 loop reads CASSYYGGRDQPQHF. The CDR3 DNA reads as TGTGCCAGCAGTTACTACGGGGGAAGGGATCAGCCCCAGCATTTT.